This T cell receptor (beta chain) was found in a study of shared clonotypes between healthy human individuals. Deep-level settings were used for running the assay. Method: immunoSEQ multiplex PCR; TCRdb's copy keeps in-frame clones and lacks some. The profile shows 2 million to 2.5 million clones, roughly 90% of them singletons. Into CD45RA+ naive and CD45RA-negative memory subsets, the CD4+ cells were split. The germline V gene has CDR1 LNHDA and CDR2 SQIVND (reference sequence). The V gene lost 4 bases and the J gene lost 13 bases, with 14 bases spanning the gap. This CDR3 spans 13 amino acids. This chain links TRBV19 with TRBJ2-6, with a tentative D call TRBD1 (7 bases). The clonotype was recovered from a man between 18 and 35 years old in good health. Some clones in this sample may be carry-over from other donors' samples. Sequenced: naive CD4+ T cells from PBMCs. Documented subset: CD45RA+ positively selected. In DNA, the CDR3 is TGTGCCAGTAGTACCCAGGGGGGTATGGTCCTGACTTTC. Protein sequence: CASSTQGGMVLTF. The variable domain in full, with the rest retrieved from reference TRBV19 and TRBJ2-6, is DGGITQSPKYLFRKEGQNVTLSCEQNLNHDAMYWYRQDPGQGLRLIYYSQIVNDFQKGDIAEGYSVSREKKESFPLTVTSAQKNPTAFYLCASSTQGGMVLTFGAGSRLTVL.